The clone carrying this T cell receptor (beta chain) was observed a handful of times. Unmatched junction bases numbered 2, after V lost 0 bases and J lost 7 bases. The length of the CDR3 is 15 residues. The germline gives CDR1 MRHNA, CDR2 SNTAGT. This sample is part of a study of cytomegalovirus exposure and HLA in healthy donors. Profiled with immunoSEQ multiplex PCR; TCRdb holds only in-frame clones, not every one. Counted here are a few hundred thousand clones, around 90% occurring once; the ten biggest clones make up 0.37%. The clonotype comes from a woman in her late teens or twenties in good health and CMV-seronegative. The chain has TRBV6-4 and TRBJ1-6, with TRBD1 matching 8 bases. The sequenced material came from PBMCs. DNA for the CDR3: TGTGCCAGCAGTGACTCCCGGACAGGGAATTCACCCCTCCACTTT. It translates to CASSDSRTGNSPLHF.